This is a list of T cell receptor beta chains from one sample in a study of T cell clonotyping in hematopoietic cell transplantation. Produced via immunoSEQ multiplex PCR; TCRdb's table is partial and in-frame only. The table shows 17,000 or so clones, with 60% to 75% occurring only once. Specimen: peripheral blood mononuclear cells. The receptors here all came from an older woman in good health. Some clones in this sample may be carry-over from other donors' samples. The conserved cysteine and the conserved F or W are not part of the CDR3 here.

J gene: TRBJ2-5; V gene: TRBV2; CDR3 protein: ASSAGTGRTQY
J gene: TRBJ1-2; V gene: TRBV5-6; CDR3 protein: ASSSQEVYGYT
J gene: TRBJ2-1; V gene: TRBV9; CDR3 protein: ASSVASGESSYNEQF
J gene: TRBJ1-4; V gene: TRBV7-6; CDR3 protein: ASSSRVMSEKLF
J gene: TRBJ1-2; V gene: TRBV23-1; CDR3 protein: ASSQRGPGGYT
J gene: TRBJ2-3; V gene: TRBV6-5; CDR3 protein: ASRRTAFSTDTQY
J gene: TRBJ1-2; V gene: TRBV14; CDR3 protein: ASSQGRNYGYT
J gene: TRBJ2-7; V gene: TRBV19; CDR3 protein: ASSNIRGKSGEQY
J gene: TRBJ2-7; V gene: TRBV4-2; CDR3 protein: ASSLDRSYEQY
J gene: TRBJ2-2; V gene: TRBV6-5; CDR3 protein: ASGSGRPLGELF
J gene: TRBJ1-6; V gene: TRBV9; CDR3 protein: ASSVAGQGAGSPLH
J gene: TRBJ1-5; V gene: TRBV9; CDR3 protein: ASKRGWVMGNQPQH
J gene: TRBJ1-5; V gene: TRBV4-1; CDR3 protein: ASSQSQGNSNQPQH
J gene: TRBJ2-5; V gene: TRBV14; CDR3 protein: ASSQMETQY
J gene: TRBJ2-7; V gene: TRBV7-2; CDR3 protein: ASSLGPFSEQY
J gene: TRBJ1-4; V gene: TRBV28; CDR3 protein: ASMERFRLKLF
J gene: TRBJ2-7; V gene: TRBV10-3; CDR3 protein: AISESKGTESYEQY
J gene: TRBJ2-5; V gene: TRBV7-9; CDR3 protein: ASSLWGAFIETQY
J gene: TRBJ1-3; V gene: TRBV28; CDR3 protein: ASTSGPGSGNTIY
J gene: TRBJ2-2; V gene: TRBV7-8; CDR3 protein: ASSLNRGTGELF
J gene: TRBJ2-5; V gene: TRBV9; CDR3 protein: ASSPGTSVKTQY
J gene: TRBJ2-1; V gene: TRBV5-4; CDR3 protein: ASSFTSSYNEQF
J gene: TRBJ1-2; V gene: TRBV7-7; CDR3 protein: ASSDNQVRSVDYGYT
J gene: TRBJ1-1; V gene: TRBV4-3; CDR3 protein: ASSQGDRGPNTEAF
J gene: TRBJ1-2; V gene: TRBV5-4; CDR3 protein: ASRRQDGYGYT
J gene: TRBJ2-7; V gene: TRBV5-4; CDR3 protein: ASNTPGRSSYEQY
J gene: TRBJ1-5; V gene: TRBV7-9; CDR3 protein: ASSRYAGTHNQPQH
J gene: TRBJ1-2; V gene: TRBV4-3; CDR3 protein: ASSQGGQGAFNYGYT